This T cell receptor beta chain appears in the sequencing data of a study of blood T cell repertoires in COVID-19. Overall study: Spain, Italy and the United States supplied samples that represented acute and convalescent COVID-19.

Original processing notes: Reference gene primer amplification gave estimated nucleated cell counts. Sequencing used immunoSEQ multiplex PCR; TCRdb keeps in-frame clones, though not all of them. That table furnishes V, J and clone size, whereas the DNA furnished D and trimming. Of tens of thousands of clones in the sample, roughly nine tenths were seen once. The CDR3 totals 14 residues. Trimming at V came to 5 bases and at J to 3 bases, leaving 5 bases not matched to a gene. Looked up from germline, CDR1 is SGHTA and CDR2 is FQGNSA. Enrolled during active infection, Seattle patients were then followed longitudinally.

Sequencing was carried out using peripheral blood. The chain recombines TRBV7-2 with TRBJ1-1; 8 bases fit TRBD1. The TCR comes from a woman in her fifties or sixties with COVID-19, enrolled during active disease. The DNA for the CDR3 is TGTGCCAGCAGCACCCAGGGGGCGGACACTGAAGCTTTCTTT. Its protein is CASSTQGADTEAFF.